One and the same sample provided the 3 T cell receptor beta chains below, sequenced in a study of blood T cell repertoires in COVID-19. This table comes from immunoSEQ multiplex PCR, and its TCRdb copy is limited to in-frame clones, with some not included. The table includes 200,000 to 300,000 clones, roughly 86% detected once. Source material: peripheral blood. The receptor set was obtained from a man in his forties or fifties who had recovered from COVID-19.

On this clone itself: Relative to the germline gene, one junction end is altered; a read error may explain this. The CDR3 protein is CASRIPLGGGGPDEQFF. CDR3 coding DNA: TGTGCCAGTCGTATCCCCCTGGGGGGCGGGGGTCCGGATGAGCAGTTCTTC. The chain has TRBV19 and TRBJ2-1; the D gene is possibly TRBD2 (7 bases). The V gene's germline CDR1 is LNHDA and CDR2 SQIVND (reference sequence). This CDR3 spans 17 amino acids.

V is TRBV7-9 and J is TRBJ2-4, with D uncertain. V lost 5 bases and J 0 bases, leaving 23 bases between the germline ends. The CDR3 has 19 residues. Germline loops: CDR1 SEHNR, CDR2 FQNEAQ (reference sequence). CDR3 sequence: CASSLSDVSLIIAKNIQYF. The CDR3 DNA is TGTGCCAGCAGCCTTTCCGATGTGTCCCTAATTATAGCCAAAAACATTCAGTACTTC.

The V and J genes are TRBV18 and TRBJ1-2; a weak D match, TRBD1 (6 bases). CDR1 is KGHSH, CDR2 LQKENI, per germline. Trimming took 6 bases from V and 5 from J, leaving 22 bases between them. The CDR3 loop spans 16 amino acids. In DNA form, the CDR3 reads TGTGCCAGCTCGGGAAGTTCCGGGACAACTAGTTATGGCTACACCTTC. Translation gives CASSGSSGTTSYGYTF.